The entry that follows covers one T cell receptor beta chain sequence. This specimen belongs to a study of blood T cell repertoires in COVID-19. Generated by immunoSEQ multiplex PCR, the TCRdb table keeps only in-frame clones and is missing some. The repertoire holds about 410,000 clones, around nine tenths seen once, with roughly 1.4% in the top ten. V lost 1 base to trimming and J lost 6 bases; unmatched junction nucleotides: 10. The CDR3 totals 15 residues. CDR1 is SQVTM and CDR2 is ANQGSEA in the germline V gene. V is TRBV29-1 and J is TRBJ1-2, with TRBD1 identical over 8 bases. The sample comprised peripheral blood. The sequence came from a woman aged 40 to 50 with COVID-19, enrolled during active disease. CDR3 loop: CSVEGFRGRVDGYTF. The CDR3 region has the DNA TGCAGCGTTGAAGGCTTCAGGGGGCGCGTCGATGGCTACACCTTC.